The clone carrying this T cell receptor (beta chain) was counted at least ten times. As yet, its antigen is unknown. Synthesis of cDNA was performed by 5'RACE using 10-nucleotide random UMIs. TCRdb reprocessed the 5' RACE reads with MiXCR, giving one entry per CDR3 protein. The sample includes 30,000 to 45,000 distinct CDR3 sequences, roughly 4.8% of them seen just once. This entry is derived from a study of neurological immune-mediated disorders. General study results and limits: Across subjects, expanded clones had no CDR3 amino acid sequences in common, pointing to private repertoires in all groups. The most TCR clonal expansion was seen in HTLV-1-associated myelopathy, whereas the least was seen in multiple sclerosis, below the level in healthy controls.

CD4+ or CD8+ T cells, 1 million per library, were used for sorted libraries. With 0 bases removed from V and 10 bases from J, the gap between germline ends came to 7 bases. Germline CDR1 is SGHRS and CDR2 is YFSETQ. This CDR3 has 11 amino acids. The TCR originated in a man aged 18-30 years in good health. This chain joins TRBV5-1 and TRBJ1-1; D not resolved. The sequencing sample was made of CD4+ T cells from blood. The chain's CDR3 is CASSLDGAAFF. The CDR3 coding sequence is TGCGCCAGCAGCTTGGATGGAGCAGCTTTCTTT.